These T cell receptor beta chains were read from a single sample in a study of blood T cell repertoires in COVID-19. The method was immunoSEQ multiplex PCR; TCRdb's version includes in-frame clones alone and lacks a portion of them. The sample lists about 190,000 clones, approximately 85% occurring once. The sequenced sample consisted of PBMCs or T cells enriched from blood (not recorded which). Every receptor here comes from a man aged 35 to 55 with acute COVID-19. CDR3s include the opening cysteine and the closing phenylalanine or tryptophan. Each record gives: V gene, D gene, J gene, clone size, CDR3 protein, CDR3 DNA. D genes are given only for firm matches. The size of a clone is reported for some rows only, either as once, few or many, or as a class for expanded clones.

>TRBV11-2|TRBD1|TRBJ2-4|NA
CASSSTSDRGGNIQYF
TGTGCCAGCAGCTCAACCTCCGACAGGGGTGGTAACATTCAGTACTTC
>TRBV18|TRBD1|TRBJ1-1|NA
CASSLQAGTVETEAFF
TGTGCCAGCTCACTACAGGCCGGGACAGTTGAGACTGAAGCTTTCTTT
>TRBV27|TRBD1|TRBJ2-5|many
CASSPPGTGGQETQYF
TGTGCCAGCAGTCCTCCGGGTACAGGGGGCCAAGAGACCCAGTACTTC
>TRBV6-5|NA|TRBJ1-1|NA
CASISPRTIEAFF
TGTGCCAGCATCTCGCCCCGTACTATTGAAGCTTTCTTT
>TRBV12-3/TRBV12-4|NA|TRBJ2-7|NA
CASSWQKYEQYF
TGTGCCAGCAGTTGGCAGAAGTACGAGCAGTACTTC
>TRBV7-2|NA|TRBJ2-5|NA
CASSPQRAGYETQYF
TGTGCCAGCAGCCCCCAAAGGGCGGGTTATGAGACCCAGTACTTC
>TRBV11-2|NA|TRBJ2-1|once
CASSPWGGEQFF
TGTGCCAGCAGCCCGTGGGGGGGCGAGCAGTTCTTC
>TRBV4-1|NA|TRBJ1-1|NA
CASSQAGSTEAFF
TGCGCCAGCAGCCAAGCGGGAAGCACTGAAGCTTTCTTT
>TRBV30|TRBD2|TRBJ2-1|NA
CAWSVSRPSGRTYEQFF
TGTGCCTGGAGTGTAAGTCGACCTAGCGGGAGAACATATGAGCAGTTCTTC
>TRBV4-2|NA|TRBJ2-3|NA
CASSQDLAAARDTQYF
TGTGCCAGCAGCCAAGATTTAGCGGCCGCCCGAGATACGCAGTATTTT
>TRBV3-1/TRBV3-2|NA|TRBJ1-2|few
CASSQDAGSYGYTF
TGTGCCAGCAGCCAAGACGCGGGTAGCTATGGCTACACCTTC
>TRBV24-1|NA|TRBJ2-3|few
CATSVEGTDTQYF
TGTGCCACCAGTGTTGAGGGCACAGATACGCAGTATTTT
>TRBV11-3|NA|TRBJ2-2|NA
CASSLVPTGELFF
TGTGCCAGCAGCTTAGTCCCGACCGGGGAGCTGTTTTTT
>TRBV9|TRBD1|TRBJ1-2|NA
CASSVGAGGTYGYTF
TGTGCCAGCAGCGTAGGGGCAGGGGGAACCTATGGCTACACCTTC
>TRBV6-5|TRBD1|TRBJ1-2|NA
CASSNRDQGALGYTF
TGTGCCAGCAGTAACCGGGACCAGGGGGCGCTTGGCTACACCTTC
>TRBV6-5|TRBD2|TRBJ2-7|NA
CASSLSGSASYEQYF
TGTGCCAGCAGTTTAAGCGGGAGCGCCTCCTACGAGCAGTACTTC
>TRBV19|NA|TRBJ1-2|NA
CASSSLYGYTF
TGTGCCAGTAGTTCTTTGTATGGCTACACCTTC
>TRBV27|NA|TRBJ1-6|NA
CASSLPGSPLHF
TGTGCCAGCAGTTTACCCGGGTCACCCCTCCACTTT
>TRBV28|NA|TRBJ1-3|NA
CASSTPGGKNTIYF
TGTGCCAGCAGTACCCCGGGAGGGAAGAACACCATATATTTT
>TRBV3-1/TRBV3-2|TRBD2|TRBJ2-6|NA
CASSQESWLAGDPSGANVLTF
TGTGCCAGCAGCCAAGAATCCTGGCTAGCGGGAGATCCCTCTGGGGCCAACGTCCTGACTTTC
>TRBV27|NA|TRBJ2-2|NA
CASSLGQNTGELFF
TGTGCCAGCAGCCTGGGACAGAACACCGGGGAGCTGTTTTTT
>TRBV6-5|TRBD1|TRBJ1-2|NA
CASSQQGADYGYTF
TGTGCCAGCAGTCAACAGGGGGCGGACTATGGCTACACCTTC
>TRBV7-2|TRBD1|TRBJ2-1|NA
CASTTQGADEQFF
TGTGCCAGCACCACGCAGGGGGCAGATGAGCAGTTCTTC